This TCR beta chain comes out of a study of regulatory T cells in long-lasting Graves disease. The authors built TCR beta libraries using iRepertoire HTBI primers and Arm-PCR of CDR3 regions. TCRdb reanalysed the multiplex PCR reads using MiXCR and keeps one entry per CDR3 protein. The repertoire holds 370,000 or so distinct CDR3 sequences, with about a sixth as singletons. The time point denotes: newly diagnosed GD, antithyroid drugs for less than 3 months. Generation of the TCR library employed RNA extracted from PBMCs. Patients came from an endocrinology department in Xi'an, China. The study, taken as a whole, reports: TRBV28, TRBJ1-2 and TRBJ2-5 were segments that persistent disease favored.

The table lists this clonotype with many counts. Its antigen is currently unknown. The CDR3 has 16 amino acids. Per germline, CDR1 SGHTA and CDR2 FQGNSA. Unmatched junction bases numbered 13, after V lost 5 bases and J lost 4 bases. Another study also made use of these data, one on T cells in Graves' hyperthyroidism and ophthalmopathy.

The sequence was collected from a woman between 18 and 30 years old with Graves disease. The sequenced sample was peripheral blood mononuclear cells (PBMCs), obtained at new diagnosis, from a patient treated with antithyroid drugs. V usage is TRBV7-2 and J usage is TRBJ2-5, with 7 bases aligning to TRBD2. The CDR3 DNA follows: TGTGCCAGCAGCCCGGTTCCGGCGGGGGTGACAGAGACCCAGTACTTC. Its translation: CASSPVPAGVTETQYF.